Listed below are T cell receptor beta chains from one sample, sequenced in a study of breast tumors, draining lymph nodes, adjacent tissues. MiXCR, applied by TCRdb to the multiplex PCR reads, yields one record per CDR3 protein. The sample has about 130,000 distinct CDR3 sequences, around 20% seen once. The sequencing input was axillary lymph node tissue. The receptors originated from a female donor with breast cancer. Some clones in this sample may be carry-over from other donors' samples. CDR3s leave out the opening cysteine and the closing phenylalanine or tryptophan. A D gene is named only where the DNA matches it firmly.

>TRBD2|TRBJ2-1|17|TRBV12-3/TRBV12-4
ASTTWGTSGIGGGDEQF
>.|TRBJ1-2|12|TRBV9
ASSGEGTDYGYT
>.|TRBJ2-1|11|TRBV20-1
SARRGLVGEQF
>.|TRBJ2-3|16|TRBV6-1
ASSELAFVGGSTDTQY
>.|TRBJ1-1|12|TRBV11-3
ASSFGGANTEAF
>.|TRBJ2-2|13|TRBV29-1
SVEVFDSNTGELF
>TRBD1|TRBJ2-7|11|TRBV2
ASRIGTEYEQY
>.|TRBJ2-2|7|TRBV6-5
ATQEELF
>TRBD2|TRBJ2-1|16|TRBV4-1
ASSQVLGLAGSYNEQF
>TRBD1|TRBJ2-5|14|TRBV5-8
ASSVGQGGIGETQY
>TRBD1|TRBJ1-1|11|TRBV7-3
ASSFGQETEAF
>.|TRBJ2-2|12|TRBV2
ASSERALTGELF
>.|TRBJ2-7|12|TRBV4-1
ASSLFGAGYEQY
>.|TRBJ1-4|18|TRBV5-5
ASSFQPSRGRLGTNEKLF
>TRBD2|TRBJ2-1|13|TRBV12-3/TRBV12-4
ASSFIAGGYNEQF
>.|TRBJ2-5|16|TRBV28
ASSSSRAARAYQETQY
>TRBD1|TRBJ2-5|12|TRBV10-3
AITAGTEKETQY
>.|TRBJ2-1|8|TRBV29-1
SGSYNEQF
>.|TRBJ2-1|13|TRBV29-1
SVEGGSIPYNEQF
>TRBD2|TRBJ2-1|12|TRBV20-1
SAETGTTGNEQF
>.|TRBJ1-2|11|TRBV30
AWSLQGNYGYT
>TRBD1|TRBJ2-7|13|TRBV29-1
SVTRTGGRSYEQY
>.|TRBJ1-3|17|TRBV7-9
ASSSNYGRGLGSGNTIY
>TRBD1|TRBJ1-1|15|TRBV7-9
ASSSSFGQGGNTEAF
>.|TRBJ2-1|14|TRBV7-9
ASSLAYGLLFNEQF
>TRBD2|TRBJ2-1|15|TRBV24-1
ATSDFPGGTTYNEQF
>TRBD1|TRBJ2-2|17|TRBV19
ASSSGTGGYKGLVGELF
>.|TRBJ2-2|13|TRBV3-1
ASSLPGPAMGELF
>.|TRBJ1-5|11|TRBV28
ASSLDTYQPQH
>.|TRBJ2-1|13|TRBV11-3
ASSSPGAGNNEQF
>.|TRBJ2-7|9|TRBV29-1
SVSSGKSVH
>TRBD2|TRBJ2-1|16|TRBV7-9
ASSTPLAGVGAYNEQF
>.|TRBJ2-3|13|TRBV5-1
ASSPGIGDTDTQY
>TRBD2|TRBJ2-3|11|TRBV20-1
SARDPGGNTQY
>.|TRBJ2-7|13|TRBV20-1
NARNDEGRGYEQY
>TRBD1|TRBJ2-1|14|TRBV24-1
ATSDLGGAGDNEQF
>.|TRBJ1-6|12|TRBV5-1
AGSSGIRDSPLH
>TRBD2|TRBJ2-1|18|TRBV28
ASSLYGTSARSSSYNEQF
>.|TRBJ1-6|10|TRBV7-9
ASSLIGSPLH
>.|TRBJ1-2|10|TRBV2
ASTQGYYGYT
>.|TRBJ1-3|15|TRBV9
ASSGPIGQTHGNTIY
>.|TRBJ1-2|12|TRBV20-1
SAAEGLANYGYT
>.|TRBJ2-1|15|TRBV7-6
ASSFITGDSSYNEQF
>.|TRBJ2-2|11|TRBV20-1
SANRVSTGELF
>.|TRBJ2-1|14|TRBV7-6
ASSLVVRGSYNEQF
>TRBD2|TRBJ2-1|13|TRBV20-1
SARDRRLAGLEQF
>TRBD2|TRBJ2-1|14|TRBV4-1
ASSQDGTTPGNEQF
>TRBD2|TRBJ2-5|14|TRBV7-2
ASSLRGGSGSETQY